A single sample gave rise to the 6 T cell receptor beta chains below, sequenced in a study of T-cell reconstitution after alpha-beta-depleted transplantation in children. Unique molecular identifiers were built into the TCRbeta library. TCRdb fed the PCR reads into MiXCR, producing one record per CDR3 protein. The sample lists approximately 630,000 distinct CDR3 sequences, under 15% occurring once. Sequenced here: PBMCs, sampled before TCRalphabeta/CD19-depleted stem cell transplant. The receptors were gathered from a girl aged 2-10 years with congenital amegakaryocytic thrombocytopenia, due to receive a stem cell transplant.

As regards this clonotype: At one of its ends the junction is not consistent with the germline gene, which may arise from a read error. The genes are TRBV20-1 and TRBJ1-5; D might be TRBD1 (6 bases). CDR1 and CDR2 (germline): DFQATT, SNEGSKA (reference sequence). The CDR3 is made up of 17 amino acids. The CDR3 protein is CCARFGGAESLDQPQHF. Here the CDR3 DNA reads TGCTGTGCTAGATTCGGGGGCGCGGAGTCTTTAGATCAGCCCCAGCATTTT.

The J gene is TRBJ2-7, the V gene TRBV28; 9 bases map to TRBD1. After removal of 6 bases from V and 3 bases from J, the junction contained 9 bases not matched to a gene. The CDR3 length is 15 residues. The germline gives CDR1 MDHEN, CDR2 SYDVKM. The CDR3 region is CASSHAGTGIYEQYF. CDR3 coding DNA: TGTGCCAGCAGCCACGCCGGGACAGGGATCTACGAGCAGTACTTC.

This clonotype has a count of ten or more. The chain is built from TRBV20-1 and TRBJ2-1; D gene ambiguous. CDR3 size: 12 residues. Germline V gene lookup returns CDR1 DFQATT and CDR2 SNEGSKA (reference sequence). Between the trimmed V and J ends, which lost 5 bases and 6 bases, there was a span of 11 bases. The CDR3 DNA is TGCAGTGCTGTAACCTCAGTCAATGAGCAGTTCTTC. Translation: CSAVTSVNEQFF.

Only a few counts were recorded for this clonotype. The rearrangement links TRBV5-1 to TRBJ1-2, with a weak D call TRBD1 (5 bases). Germline values: CDR1 SGHRS, CDR2 YFSETQ. The CDR3 is 15 residues long. The germline V and J ends were trimmed by 3 bases and 0 bases, with 12 bases remaining between them. The CDR3 spells CASSSTTDPNYGYTF. Written as DNA, the CDR3 is TGCGCCAGCAGCTCGACGACAGACCCTAACTATGGCTACACCTTC.

This clonotype was observed many times. The genes are TRBV29-1 and TRBJ1-2; no definite D call. Per germline, CDR1 SQVTM and CDR2 ANQGSEA. This CDR3 region has 13 residues. V was clipped by 4 bases and J by 2 bases, with 11 bases between them. In DNA, the CDR3 is TGCAGCGTTGGTGAAGGCGGAAACTATGGCTACACCTTC. Amino acids: CSVGEGGNYGYTF.

There are many counts of this clonotype. CDR3 sequence reads: CSAHSRYSYEQYF. CDR3 sequence (DNA): TGCAGTGCCCACTCGCGCTATTCCTACGAGCAGTACTTC. V gene TRBV20-1 combines with J gene TRBJ2-7, with unresolved D. The CDR3 has 13 residues. Per the germline V gene, CDR1 is DFQATT and CDR2 is SNEGSKA (reference sequence). V gave up 6 bases and J gave up 1 base, with 13 bases separating them.